This T cell receptor beta chain was found in a study of blood T cell repertoires in COVID-19. This table comes from immunoSEQ multiplex PCR, and its TCRdb copy is limited to in-frame clones, with some not included. The sample contains roughly 250,000 clones, roughly 90% of which appear only once. The CDR3 length is 17 residues. V shed 4 bases, J shed 0 bases, and the junction held 6 bases outside the gene matches. V is TRBV23-1 and J is TRBJ2-1; 10 bases align to TRBD2. TRBV23-1 is treated as an ORF (open reading frame) with a function not yet certain. Sequencing was done on a sample of peripheral blood. The TCR originated in a woman between 35 and 50 years old who had recovered from COVID-19. CDR3 loop: CASSPLAGDRSYNEQFF. The CDR3, as DNA: TGCGCCAGCAGTCCCCTAGCGGGAGACCGCTCCTACAATGAGCAGTTCTTC.